This T cell receptor beta chain was captured in a study of cytomegalovirus exposure and HLA in healthy donors (dated by TCRdb to about 2017). A note on the overall study: An earlier analysis of more than 550 of the donors reported 250 to 300 Gb of sequence data and 90 million to 120 million unique TCR beta sequences obtained from around 190 million T cells. In a later genetic analysis, genome-wide SNP genotypes for about three fifths of the 666 donors were used, and that subset was treated as a discovery cohort. The study was designed to test whether signatures of past pathogen exposure could be identified by cataloging public T cell receptors. Among the roughly 390 genotyped donors, under 90% belonged to the genetic ancestry cluster associated with self-reported Caucasian donors. An early release that covered about 600 HLA-typed donors contained approximately 320 gigabases of sequencing data and 80 million or so unique TCR sequences. In a later analysis, previously published TCR beta repertoires from 600 to 850 donors were re-analyzed and high-resolution HLA genotyping was added so that TCR occurrence patterns could be studied. HLA typing included class I and class II loci at four-digit resolution. Donor age, sex, ethnicity and CMV serostatus were compiled together with the repertoire data. Roughly five DR-DQ haplotypes were handled as single units for association and clustering, since linkage in the cohort was strong. The T cell repertoires of 700 or so subjects were profiled by immunosequencing and related to cytomegalovirus serostatus. Besides the first cohort of 550 to 750 subjects, a separate validation cohort made up of roughly 120 different subjects was used. All discovery cohort repertoires had been generated using a single sequencing platform. To predict cytomegalovirus infection status, the study combined high-throughput TCR immunosequencing, statistical association of individual TCRs with disease status, and machine learning. An earlier analysis of 587 of the donors used high-throughput TCR beta sequencing to judge whether each TCR beta V gene segment behaved as functional or pseudogenic. Rather than drawing on any new phenotypic data, the later analysis identified candidate immune exposures from TCR beta sequences and the way those sequences occurred across donors. The number of typed donors differed by locus: roughly 629-630 for A, B, C, DRB1 and DQB1; 522 for DQA1; 606 for DPA1; and some 430 for DPB1. On average, around 200,000 unique TCR beta nucleotide sequences were sequenced per donor among 398 genotyped donors of the cohort, with about 17% of those sequences being non-productive.

The cohort was made up of 500 to 850 healthy bone marrow donors. At the time of sampling, every cohort member was nominally healthy, though immune exposures that went unrecorded were likely present. The donor tested CMV seropositive and was one of the 289 seropositive cohort members. Every donor gave a peripheral blood sample, and the peripheral blood mononuclear cells from that sample were used for TCR beta sequencing. The Qiagen DNeasy Blood Extraction Kit was used to extract genomic DNA from the blood cell samples. To prepare the library, the immunoSEQ multiplex PCR assay was applied. The multiplex PCR relied on a mix of 60 forward primers for TCR Vbeta segments and 13 reverse primers for TCR Jbeta segments. A multiplex PCR assay on genomic DNA amplified the CDR3 region of rearranged TCR beta genes. The Illumina HiSeq System was used to sequence the amplified TCR beta libraries as 87-base-pair reads. Per the authors' processing: A later analysis counted about 80 million unique TCR beta chains across the 666 repertoires, and 10 million to 12 million of these chains were shared by at least two donors. Raw reads were error-corrected and collapsed into unique sequences with a nearest-neighbor algorithm that merged closely related sequences to remove PCR and sequencing errors. To assign V, D and J gene segments, CDR3 sequences were aligned to IMGT reference sequences. Each retained sequence needed at least a six-nucleotide match to both a V gene segment and a J gene segment. Rearrangements were classified as productive when the CDR3 lacked stop codons and remained in frame with V and J, and all other rearrangements were classified as non-productive. Following IMGT convention, CDR3 was defined as the stretch from the second conserved V-encoded cysteine to the conserved J-encoded phenylalanine. The earlier analysis of about 610 of the donors excluded any sequence lacking an unambiguous match to a single V gene segment. In an earlier analysis of a few hundred of the donors, V segments were called functional above 56.7% productive rearrangements and were called segregating when the between-donor standard deviation exceeded 5%. To diagnose cytomegalovirus status from the catalog of TCR beta chain sequences, a statistical classification framework was built. A later analysis assigned V and J genes by comparing TCR nucleotide sequences with IMGT/GENE-DB human TR gene sequences. A later analysis assigned CDR3 sequences and most-parsimonious VDJ recombination scenarios with the TCRdist pipeline. In a later analysis, each TCR beta chain was defined by its CDR3 amino acid sequence together with its V-gene family, and reads lacking a unique V-gene family were excluded. In a later analysis, 500 to 700 highly shared, low-generation-probability nucleotide sequences were removed to address suspected cross-contamination and a sequencing artifact. In a later analysis, a clonal expansion index was calculated for each public chain from normalized within-repertoire ranks of inferred template counts. Generation probabilities in a later analysis came from a VDJ recombination model fitted to out-of-frame rearrangements, and those results were checked against IGoR. A later analysis scored TCR-TCR, TCR-HLA and TCR-CMV co-occurrence with hypergeometric tests, applying a repertoire-size bias correction to TCR pairs. A later analysis estimated false discovery rates by permuting HLA or CMV assignments 20 times. In a later analysis, co-occurring TCRs were grouped using DBSCAN, with TCRdist sequence similarity added in when clustering inside HLA-allele-positive subsets. Repertoires with fewer than 30,000 or more than 120,000 public chains were left out of co-occurrence clustering, as were five repertoires with anomalous nucleotide sharing. The table was pulled from immuneACCESS by TCRdb, which kept in-frame rearrangements only. Such tables lose some clones; where checked, under half of the loss comes from unresolved V genes, and the rest has no known cause. The DNA was the basis for D and trimming; V, J and clone size are from that table. The sample table holds under 130,000 clones, of which approximately 66% were seen once. The ten largest clones capture about a tenth of the sample.

Findings and caveats that apply to the study as a whole: V-gene and J-gene trimming of TCR beta chains was associated with a missense DCLRE1C variant in a later genetic analysis, and the association was replicated in an independent cohort. Only TCR beta chains were sequenced in this cohort, and the absence of alpha or paired-chain data limited detectable features. Because counts were too low, 15 to 20 rarely observed V segments, including chromosome 9 orphons, were excluded from the earlier analysis of 587 of the donors. In a later analysis, most CMV-associated TCR beta chains were found to appear HLA-restricted, with HLA associations seemingly driven largely by CMV exposure. A further reported finding was that TCR beta sequences accurately predicted the HLA-A and HLA-B alleles for most subjects in the first cohort. Correlated functional status among segregating V segments might be attributable to linkage disequilibrium, but an unknown experimental factor could not be ruled out. In a later analysis, TCR association rates were found to vary across HLA loci, with the most associated TCRs seen for DRB1 alleles and the fewest for HLA-C alleles. Immune exposure information for the cohort was limited to CMV serostatus. Some IMGT-functional V segments, including TRBV6-2 and TRBV6-3, could not be distinguished by the 87-base-pair reads and were therefore excluded. The authors suggested that the approach could potentially be generalized to other disease states and immunological phenotypes. Cytomegalovirus status was reported to be diagnosed by the classifier with high specificity and sensitivity in both the original and validation cohorts. Because HLA typing was missing for some donors at each locus, association tests included only the typed subset. Roughly uniform sequencing depth across donors was assumed in presence/absence analyses, although this assumption may not hold. Broadly in line with IMGT annotations, most TCR beta V segments showed up in productive rearrangements about 87% or about 30% of the time in an earlier analysis of approximately 640 of the donors. In a later analysis, HLA-associated TCR beta chains showed more clonal expansion and lower generation probabilities than non-associated chains that were equally common. Three of the identified cytomegalovirus-associated TCR beta chains were confirmed in vitro to be specific for cytomegalovirus antigens. When HLA alleles, especially DR and DQ, strongly co-occurred, TCR associations were difficult to assign to individual alleles. A group of highly shared sequence variants was considered likely to be a technical artifact of the sequencing pipeline. Compared with the approximately 700-donor mean, donors in an Asian-associated ancestry cluster had fewer N-insertions in productive TCRs, according to a later genetic analysis. Several of the top co-occurrence clusters appeared to be linked to parvovirus B19, influenza, CMV and Epstein-Barr virus, according to a later analysis. A later analysis associated some 17,000 TCR beta sequences with specific HLA alleles at a false discovery rate of 0.05. Most TCR sequences were observed very rarely across donors, whereas some public TCRs were present in many individuals. The study listed approximately 150 TCR beta chains as associated with cytomegalovirus.

A remark on this clone: Its antigen is not yet known. Per-base qualities were not stored, and no clone one base away is much larger.

CDR1 and CDR2, per the germline V gene, are SGDLS and YYNGEE. The trim is 4 bases for V and 1 base for J, with a gap of 12 bases between the germline ends. The CDR3 goes from the cysteine to the phenylalanine over 15 residues. Just the 45-base CDR3 DNA is kept, in frame starting at base 1. This receptor was identified in a man aged 35 to 55 in good health and CMV-seropositive. What was sequenced was PBMCs. In this chain, TRBV9 is recombined with TRBJ2-1; D gene: possibly TRBD2, on 5 matching bases. The nucleotides read TGTGCCAGCAGCTCCTTTGGGAGTTCCTACAATGAGCAGTTCTTC. Translated, it gives CASSSFGSSYNEQFF.